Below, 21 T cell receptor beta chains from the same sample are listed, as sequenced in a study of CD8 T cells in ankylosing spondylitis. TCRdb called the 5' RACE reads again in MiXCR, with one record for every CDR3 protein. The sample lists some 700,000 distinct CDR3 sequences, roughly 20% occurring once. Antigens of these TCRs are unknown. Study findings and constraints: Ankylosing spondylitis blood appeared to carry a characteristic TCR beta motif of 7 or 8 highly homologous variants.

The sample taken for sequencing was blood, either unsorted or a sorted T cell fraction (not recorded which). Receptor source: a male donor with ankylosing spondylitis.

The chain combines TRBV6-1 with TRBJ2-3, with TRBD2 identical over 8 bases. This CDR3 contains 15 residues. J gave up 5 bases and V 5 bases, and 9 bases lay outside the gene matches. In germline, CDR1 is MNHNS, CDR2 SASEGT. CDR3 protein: CASSPRAGGVDTQYF. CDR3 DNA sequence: TGTGCCAGCAGTCCAAGGGCGGGGGGCGTAGATACGCAGTATTTT.

The CDR3 here is CASSLGADNEKLFF. CDR3 nucleotides: TGCGCCAGCAGCCTGGGGGCAGATAATGAAAAACTGTTTTTT. The J gene is TRBJ1-4, the V gene TRBV5-1; D is perhaps TRBD1 (6 bases). V was clipped by 4 bases and J by 4 bases, with 11 bases between them. CDR1 is SGHRS, CDR2 YFSETQ, per germline. The CDR3 covers 14 residues.

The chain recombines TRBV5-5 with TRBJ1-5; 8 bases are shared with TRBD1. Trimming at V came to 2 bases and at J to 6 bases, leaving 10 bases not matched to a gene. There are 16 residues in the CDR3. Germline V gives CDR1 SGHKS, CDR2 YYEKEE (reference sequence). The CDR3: CASSFSSGQGSQPQHF. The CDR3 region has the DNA TGTGCCAGCAGCTTTTCTTCTGGACAGGGCAGTCAGCCCCAGCATTTT.

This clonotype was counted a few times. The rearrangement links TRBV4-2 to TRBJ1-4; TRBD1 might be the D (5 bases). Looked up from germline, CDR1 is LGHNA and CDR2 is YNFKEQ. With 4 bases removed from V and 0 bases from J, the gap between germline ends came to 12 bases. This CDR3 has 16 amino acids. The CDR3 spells CASSPRDSATNEKLFF. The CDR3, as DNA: TGTGCCAGCAGCCCCCGGGACTCTGCAACTAATGAAAAACTGTTTTTT.

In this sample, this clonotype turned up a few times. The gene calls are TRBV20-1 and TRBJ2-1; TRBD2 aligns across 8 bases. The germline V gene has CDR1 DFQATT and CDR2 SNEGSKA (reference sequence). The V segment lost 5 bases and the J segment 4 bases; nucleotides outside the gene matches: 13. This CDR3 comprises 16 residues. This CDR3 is CSAPQAGAALYNEQFF. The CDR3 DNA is TGCAGTGCTCCACAAGCGGGGGCAGCCTTATACAATGAGCAGTTCTTC.

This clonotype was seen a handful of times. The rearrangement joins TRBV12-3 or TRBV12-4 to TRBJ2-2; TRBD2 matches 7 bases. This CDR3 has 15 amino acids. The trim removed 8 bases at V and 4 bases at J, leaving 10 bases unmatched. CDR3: CASPWGGEITGELFF. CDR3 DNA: TGTGCCAGCCCATGGGGGGGAGAGATCACCGGGGAGCTGTTTTTT.

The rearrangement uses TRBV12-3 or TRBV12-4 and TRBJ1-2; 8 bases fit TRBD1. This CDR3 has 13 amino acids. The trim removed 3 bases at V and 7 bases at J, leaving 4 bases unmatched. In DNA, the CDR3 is TGTGCCAGCAGTTTTGACAGGGGATTTGGCTACACCTTC. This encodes CASSFDRGFGYTF.

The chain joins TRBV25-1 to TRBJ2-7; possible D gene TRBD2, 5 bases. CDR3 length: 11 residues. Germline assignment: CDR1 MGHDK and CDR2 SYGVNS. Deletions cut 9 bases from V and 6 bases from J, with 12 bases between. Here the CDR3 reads CARSREGEQYF. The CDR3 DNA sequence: TGTGCCAGGAGTCGTGAGGGCGAGCAGTACTTC.

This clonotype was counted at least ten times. The CDR3 is CASSRYEQYF. CDR3 coding DNA: TGTGCCAGCAGCCGCTACGAGCAGTACTTC. The rearrangement joins TRBV28 to TRBJ2-7; no clear D gene. This CDR3 contains 10 residues. Trimming stripped 6 bases from V and 3 bases from J, with 3 bases between. CDR1 is MDHEN, CDR2 SYDVKM, per germline.

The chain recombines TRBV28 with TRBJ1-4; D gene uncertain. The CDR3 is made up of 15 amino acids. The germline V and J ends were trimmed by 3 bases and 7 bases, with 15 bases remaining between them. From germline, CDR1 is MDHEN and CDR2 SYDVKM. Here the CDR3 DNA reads TGTGCCAGCAGTTTTCTCTCAGGAGATCTTGAAAAACTGTTTTTT. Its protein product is CASSFLSGDLEKLFF. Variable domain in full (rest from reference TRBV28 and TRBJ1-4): DVKVTQSSRYLVKRTGEKVFLECVQDMDHENMFWYRQDPGLGLRLIYFSYDVKMKEKGDIPEGYSVSREKKERFSLILESASTNQTSMYLCASSFLSGDLEKLFFGSGTQLSVL.

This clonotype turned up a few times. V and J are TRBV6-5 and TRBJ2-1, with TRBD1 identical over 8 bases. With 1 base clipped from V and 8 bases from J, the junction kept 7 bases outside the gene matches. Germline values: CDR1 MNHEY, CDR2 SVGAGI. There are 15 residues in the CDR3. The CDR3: CASSYFGQGLDEQFF. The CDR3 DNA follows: TGTGCCAGCAGTTACTTTGGACAGGGTCTAGATGAGCAGTTCTTC.

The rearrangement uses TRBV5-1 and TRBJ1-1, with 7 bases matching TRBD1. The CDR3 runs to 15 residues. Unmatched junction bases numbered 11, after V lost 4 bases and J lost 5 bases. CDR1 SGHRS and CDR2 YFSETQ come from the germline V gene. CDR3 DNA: TGCGCCAGCAGCCCGCAGGGGGGCTCGGGGACTGAAGCTTTCTTT. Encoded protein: CASSPQGGSGTEAFF.

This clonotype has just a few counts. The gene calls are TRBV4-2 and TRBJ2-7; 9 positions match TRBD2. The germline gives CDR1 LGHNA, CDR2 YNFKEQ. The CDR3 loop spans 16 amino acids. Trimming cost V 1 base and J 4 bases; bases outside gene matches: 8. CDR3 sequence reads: CASSQGLADKAYEQYF. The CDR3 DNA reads TGTGCCAGCAGCCAAGGACTAGCGGATAAGGCGTACGAGCAGTACTTC.

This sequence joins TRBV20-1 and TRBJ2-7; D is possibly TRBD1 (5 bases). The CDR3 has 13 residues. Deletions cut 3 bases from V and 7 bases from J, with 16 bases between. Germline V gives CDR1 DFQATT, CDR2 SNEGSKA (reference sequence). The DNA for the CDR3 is TGCAGTGCTAGTAATCGCAGGGCGCAGGAGCAGTACTTC. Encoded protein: CSASNRRAQEQYF.

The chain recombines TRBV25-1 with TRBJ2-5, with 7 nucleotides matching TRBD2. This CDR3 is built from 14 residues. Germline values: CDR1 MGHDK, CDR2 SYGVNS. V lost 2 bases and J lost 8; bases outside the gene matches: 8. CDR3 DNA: TGTGCCAGCAGTGAAAGGACTCGCGGGAGTACCCAGTACTTC. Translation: CASSERTRGSTQYF.

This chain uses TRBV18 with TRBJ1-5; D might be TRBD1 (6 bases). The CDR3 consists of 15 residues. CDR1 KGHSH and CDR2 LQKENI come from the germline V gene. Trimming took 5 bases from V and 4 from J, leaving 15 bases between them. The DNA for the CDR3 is TGTGCCAGCTCATCAACCAGGACAGATAATCAGCCCCAGCATTTT. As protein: CASSSTRTDNQPQHF.

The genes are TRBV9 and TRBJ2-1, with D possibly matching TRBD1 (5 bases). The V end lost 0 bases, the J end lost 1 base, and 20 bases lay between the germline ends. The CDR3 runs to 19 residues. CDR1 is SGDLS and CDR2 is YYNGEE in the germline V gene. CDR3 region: CASSVATSGWGVSYNEQFF. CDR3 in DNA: TGTGCCAGCAGCGTAGCCACCTCCGGATGGGGCGTTTCCTACAATGAGCAGTTCTTC.

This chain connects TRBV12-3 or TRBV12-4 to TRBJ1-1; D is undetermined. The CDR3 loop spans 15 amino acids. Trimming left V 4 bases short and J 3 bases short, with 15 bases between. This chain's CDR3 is CASSSPPSGYTEAFF. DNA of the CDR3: TGTGCCAGCAGTTCTCCCCCCTCGGGGTACACTGAAGCTTTCTTT.

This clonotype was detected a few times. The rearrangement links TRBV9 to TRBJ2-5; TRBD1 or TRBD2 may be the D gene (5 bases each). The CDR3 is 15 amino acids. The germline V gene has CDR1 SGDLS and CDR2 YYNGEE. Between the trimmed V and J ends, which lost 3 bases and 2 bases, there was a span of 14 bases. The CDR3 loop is CASSARGQLQETQYF. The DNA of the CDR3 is TGTGCCAGCAGCGCGAGGGGTCAGCTTCAAGAGACCCAGTACTTC.

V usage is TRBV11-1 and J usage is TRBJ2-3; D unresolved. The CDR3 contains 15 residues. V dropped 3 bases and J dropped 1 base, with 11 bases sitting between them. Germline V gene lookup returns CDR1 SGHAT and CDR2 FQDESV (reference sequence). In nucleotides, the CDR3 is TGTGCCAGCAGCTTTTCGGTGGTTGGCACAGATACGCAGTATTTT. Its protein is CASSFSVVGTDTQYF.

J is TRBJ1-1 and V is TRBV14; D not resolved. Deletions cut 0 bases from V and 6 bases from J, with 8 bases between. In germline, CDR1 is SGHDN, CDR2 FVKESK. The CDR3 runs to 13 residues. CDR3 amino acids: CASSQDIQPEAFF. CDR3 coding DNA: TGTGCCAGCAGCCAAGATATCCAGCCTGAAGCTTTCTTT.